A single sample gave rise to the 20 T cell receptor beta chains below, sequenced in a study of OX40 agonist ivuxolimab in advanced cancers. Assay: immunoSEQ multiplex PCR; the TCRdb copy retains only in-frame clones and omits some. The sample lists some 80,000 clones; about 86% were seen once. This specimen consisted of CD4+ or CD8+ T cells sorted from blood, obtained in a trial of the OX40 agonist ivuxolimab. The receptor set was obtained from an adult with an advanced solid tumor such as melanoma, head and neck, liver or kidney cancer.

This clone has just one count. This chain joins TRBV5-1 and TRBJ1-3; possible D gene TRBD1, 5 bases. Germline CDR1 reads SGHRS; CDR2 reads YFSETQ. Trimming left V 0 bases short and J 0 bases short, with 10 bases between. This CDR3 is built from 16 residues. The CDR3 loop reads CASSLEVGGSGNTIYF. The CDR3, as DNA: TGCGCCAGCAGCTTGGAAGTCGGGGGCTCTGGAAACACCATATATTTT.

The V and J genes are TRBV13 and TRBJ1-1; D uncertain. CDR1 is PRHDT and CDR2 is FYEKMQ in the germline V gene (reference sequence). The CDR3 covers 13 residues. The ends were cut back, 3 bases at V and 4 bases at J, with 9 bases in the middle. As DNA, the CDR3 is TGTGCCAGCAGCTTGCATTTTTCCACTGAAGCTTTCTTT. Translating it yields CASSLHFSTEAFF.

This chain uses TRBV7-2 with TRBJ1-2; no definite D call. Trimming cost V 3 bases and J 6 bases, with 11 bases left between them. The CDR3 consists of 13 residues. Looked up from germline, CDR1 is SGHTA and CDR2 is FQGNSA. The CDR3 region is CASSLYRADGYTF. CDR3 bases: TGTGCCAGCAGCTTGTACCGTGCGGATGGCTACACCTTC.

V gene TRBV2 combines with J gene TRBJ2-3; TRBD2 agrees at 7 bases. V was clipped by 7 bases and J by 2 bases; unmatched bases: 9. Looked up from germline, CDR1 is SNHLY and CDR2 is FYNNEI. This CDR3 has 15 residues. CDR3 residues: CASTEAGGTTDTQYF. CDR3 nucleotides: TGTGCCAGCACCGAGGCCGGGGGGACCACAGATACGCAGTATTTT.

This rearrangement joins TRBV5-1 to TRBJ2-2; D is perhaps TRBD1 (6 bases). The germline gives CDR1 SGHRS, CDR2 YFSETQ. The CDR3 sequence is 20 residues long. V dropped 1 base and J dropped 3 bases, with 25 bases sitting between them. Written as DNA, the CDR3 is TGCGCCAGCAGCTTGAATCCACAGGGACGACGCACTGAAGACACCGGGGAGCTGTTTTTT. It encodes CASSLNPQGRRTEDTGELFF.

The genes are TRBV28 and TRBJ2-7, with no clear D. Deletions cut 4 bases from V and 1 base from J, with 23 bases between. The germline V gene encodes CDR1 MDHEN and CDR2 SYDVKM. This CDR3 spans 18 amino acids. The CDR3 DNA sequence: TGTGCCAGCAGTTGGCACCTTCAGTCGCCAGCCCCTTCCTACGAGCAGTACTTC. Translating it yields CASSWHLQSPAPSYEQYF.

The gene calls are TRBV13 and TRBJ1-2; D gene unclear. Trimming stripped 6 bases from V and 3 bases from J, with 17 bases between. The CDR3 totals 15 residues. Germline CDR1 and CDR2: PRHDT and FYEKMQ (reference sequence). The CDR3 coding sequence is TGTGCCAGCAGTCCAACTGGCCGGGAGGACTATGGCTACACCTTC. It codes for CASSPTGREDYGYTF.

This chain uses TRBV7-2 with TRBJ2-7; possibly TRBD1 for D (5 bases). The CDR3 has 14 amino acids. V gave up 3 bases and J gave up 4 bases, with 13 bases separating them. Germline V lookup: CDR1 SGHTA, CDR2 FQGNSA. The chain's CDR3 is CASSFRGSAYEQYF. Here the CDR3 DNA reads TGTGCCAGCAGCTTTAGGGGCTCGGCGTACGAGCAGTACTTC.

The V gene is TRBV9, the J gene TRBJ1-5; 8 nucleotides align to TRBD1. Germline assignment: CDR1 SGDLS and CDR2 YYNGEE. The V and J ends lost 4 bases and 5 bases, in that order; junction bases with no gene match: 20. This CDR3 contains 19 residues. CDR3 DNA sequence: TGTGCCAGCAGCCCCCCTGGACAGGGTCCCAGGGAAACTTATCAGCCCCAGCATTTT. Protein product: CASSPPGQGPRETYQPQHF.

V usage is TRBV27 and J usage is TRBJ2-3; D might be TRBD1 (5 bases). Trimming took 7 bases from V and 0 from J, leaving 8 bases between them. Germline assignment: CDR1 MNHEY and CDR2 SMNVEV (reference sequence). The CDR3 contains 13 residues. CDR3 DNA: TGTGCCAGCAAGCGACAGAGCACAGATACGCAGTATTTT. Translated: CASKRQSTDTQYF.

The genes are TRBV30 and TRBJ2-7; D unclear. The V gene's germline CDR1 is GTSNPN and CDR2 SVGIG (reference sequence). V lost 3 bases and J 2 bases, leaving 8 bases between the germline ends. This CDR3 comprises 12 residues. Here the CDR3 reads CAWRGGPYEQYF. The CDR3 DNA sequence: TGTGCCTGGAGAGGCGGCCCCTACGAGCAGTACTTC.

This rearrangement joins TRBV5-4 to TRBJ2-7, with D perhaps TRBD2 (6 bases). V was pared by 0 bases and J by 5 bases, with 9 bases between. Germline V lookup: CDR1 SGHNT, CDR2 YYREEE (reference sequence). The CDR3 loop spans 13 amino acids. CDR3 sequence reads: CASSLVGGHEQYF. The CDR3, as DNA: TGTGCCAGCAGCTTGGTGGGAGGACACGAGCAGTACTTC.

V gene TRBV5-5 combines with J gene TRBJ1-6; D ambiguous. The CDR3 is made up of 15 amino acids. Germline lookup yields CDR1 SGHKS and CDR2 YYEKEE (reference sequence). Between the trimmed V and J ends, which lost 1 base and 8 bases, there was a span of 13 bases. In DNA, the CDR3 is TGTGCCAGCAGCTTGTCAGGAACTTGGGATTCACCCCTCCACTTT. This translates into CASSLSGTWDSPLHF.

This clone was found a few times. This chain uses TRBV12-5 with TRBJ2-3, with TRBD2 identical over 8 bases. CDR3 length: 12 amino acids. Germline assignment: CDR1 LGHNT and CDR2 FRNRAP. The J segment lost 9 bases and the V segment lost 7 bases, leaving 6 bases of the junction unmatched. CDR3 coding DNA: TGTGCTAGTGCTACAAGCGGGGGAACGCAGTATTTT. Encoded protein: CASATSGGTQYF.

V usage is TRBV18 and J usage is TRBJ2-4; maybe TRBD2 (5 bases). The V end lost 1 base, the J end lost 5 bases, and 12 bases lay between the germline ends. This CDR3 is 15 amino acids long. Per germline, CDR1 KGHSH and CDR2 LQKENI. CDR3 bases: TGTGCCAGCTCACCACGGCTGGGGAGCGAAAACATTCAGTACTTC. The encoded protein is CASSPRLGSENIQYF.

The chain links TRBV5-1 to TRBJ2-3; D might be TRBD2 (7 bases). CDR3 length equals 19 residues. Looked up from germline, CDR1 is SGHRS and CDR2 is YFSETQ. V lost 3 bases and J 0 bases, leaving 23 bases between the germline ends. As DNA, the CDR3 is TGCGCCAGCAGCTCGACGCCCCATGCGGGGGCAACTAGCACAGATACGCAGTATTTT. This gives the protein CASSSTPHAGATSTDTQYF.

This sequence joins TRBV9 and TRBJ1-3; D not certain. The germline V gene has CDR1 SGDLS and CDR2 YYNGEE. The CDR3 is made up of 16 amino acids. The V end was cut by 4 bases, the J end by 0 bases, with 14 bases between. The CDR3 coding sequence is TGTGCCAGCAGCCGGGAGGGAACCTCCTCTGGAAACACCATATATTTT. It translates to CASSREGTSSGNTIYF.

The chain uses TRBV5-1 and TRBJ2-1; perhaps D is TRBD1 or TRBD2 (5 bases each). The ends were cut back, 1 base at V and 3 bases at J, with 11 bases in the middle. Germline-derived CDR1 and CDR2 are SGHRS and YFSETQ. This CDR3 has 15 amino acids. CDR3 nucleotides: TGCGCCAGCAGCTTGACGGGACCGAACTACAATGAGCAGTTCTTC. It encodes CASSLTGPNYNEQFF. The full variable domain, rest sourced from reference TRBV5-1 and TRBJ2-1, is KAGVTQTPRYLIKTRGQQVTLSCSPISGHRSVSWYQQTPGQGLQFLFEYFSETQRNKGNFPGRFSGRQFSNSRSEMNVSTLELGDSALYLCASSLTGPNYNEQFFGPGTRLTVL.

This clone has just one count. This chain connects TRBV28 to TRBJ2-5; D gene ambiguous. Germline V gene data show CDR1 as MDHEN and CDR2 as SYDVKM. Between the trimmed V and J ends, which lost 7 bases and 6 bases, there was a span of 6 bases. The CDR3 loop spans 10 amino acids. The chain's CDR3 is CASILKTQYF. In DNA, the CDR3 is TGTGCCAGCATTCTGAAGACCCAGTACTTC. The variable domain in full, with the rest retrieved from reference TRBV28 and TRBJ2-5, is DVKVTQSSRYLVKRTGEKVFLECVQDMDHENMFWYRQDPGLGLRLIYFSYDVKMKEKGDIPEGYSVSREKKERFSLILESASTNQTSMYLCASILKTQYFGPGTRLLVL.

Turning to this clone: Germline is not matched at one junction end, which may reflect a read error. The chain links TRBV7-7 to TRBJ1-4, with D possibly TRBD1 on 5 matching bases. Germline V CDR1 and CDR2: SSHAT, FNYEAQ (reference sequence). The CDR3 extends over 15 amino acids. Written as DNA, the CDR3 is TGTGCTAGCAGCCGGAGGAGGGGCCCGGGAGAAAAACTGTTTTTT. Protein: CASSRRRGPGEKLFF.